This TCR beta chain was identified during a study of blood T cells in healthy people across ages. Study results and caveats: Leaving the PBMCs unsorted stopped any conclusive comparison of naive versus antigen-experienced cells.

A note on this clonotype: Its antigen is not known.

Sample-barcoded 5' priming and a J-beta primer mix drove a second PCR of 7 to 11 cycles. TCRdb processed the 5' RACE reads anew with MiXCR; each CDR3 protein has one entry. The sample has some 1.5 million distinct CDR3 sequences, roughly 28% seen once. Per-sample yields of isolated PBMCs were at least 6 million. This receptor was obtained from a woman in her 30s in good health. The sequenced material came from blood.

CDR3 nucleotide sequence: TGTGCCCAAGGACACCAGGTTGATGGCTACACCTTC. This encodes CAQGHQVDGYTF. The J gene is TRBJ1-2, the V gene TRBV30, with D possibly matching TRBD1 (5 bases). Germline-derived CDR1 and CDR2 are GTSNPN and SVGIG (reference sequence). The CDR3 extends over 12 amino acids. V shed 8 bases and J shed 6 bases, with 16 bases lying between them.